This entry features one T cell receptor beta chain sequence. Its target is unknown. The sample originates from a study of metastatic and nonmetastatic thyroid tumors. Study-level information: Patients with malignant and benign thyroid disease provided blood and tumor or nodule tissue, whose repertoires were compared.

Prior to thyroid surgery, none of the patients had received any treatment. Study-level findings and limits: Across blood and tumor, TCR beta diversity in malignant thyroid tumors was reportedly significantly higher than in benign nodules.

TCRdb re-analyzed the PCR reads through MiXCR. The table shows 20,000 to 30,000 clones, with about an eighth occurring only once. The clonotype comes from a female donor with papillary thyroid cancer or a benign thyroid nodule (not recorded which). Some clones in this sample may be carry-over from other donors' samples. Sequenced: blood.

The CDR3 is CASSESPVRGQYF. For the CDR3, the DNA is TGTGCCAGCAGTGAGAGCCCCGTTCGGGGGCAGTACTTC. The V gene is TRBV2, the J gene TRBJ2-7; D is perhaps TRBD2 (5 bases). CDR1 is SNHLY, CDR2 FYNNEI, per germline. The CDR3 is 13 amino acids. Trimming took off 3 bases at V and 9 bases at J, with 15 bases between the two ends.